The T cell receptor beta chain described here comes from a study of blood T cell repertoires in COVID-19. On the study more broadly: There were acute and convalescent COVID-19 samples, and they came from the United States, Italy and Spain. Sources were T cells, B-cell-depleted T cells, or PBMCs; the material itself was cDNA or gDNA.

Per germline, CDR1 MNHNY and CDR2 SVGAGI (reference sequence). Trimming removed 7 bases at V and 8 bases at J, with 23 bases between. This CDR3 is 16 amino acids long. As originally analysed: Reference gene primer amplification yielded estimated nucleated cell counts. Sequencing was performed with immunoSEQ multiplex PCR; in TCRdb, only in-frame clones are kept and a portion is missing. The V and J calls and clone size come from that table; D and trimming were worked out from the DNA. This table holds roughly 200,000 clones, roughly 89% found once. The sample taken for sequencing was peripheral blood. The V and J genes are TRBV6-6 and TRBJ1-4, with D unclear. This sequence originates from a man aged 40-49 years with acute or convalescent COVID-19. The CDR3 loop is CASNPTRREPTEKLFF. The CDR3 DNA reads as TGTGCCAGCAACCCCACGCGGAGGGAGCCGACGGAAAAACTGTTTTTT.